This passage covers 8 T cell receptor beta chains from one sample sequenced in a study of PD-L1 blockade in urothelial cancer. Time point given: pretreatment peripheral blood. TCRdb keeps only in-frame clones here, not all; method: immunoSEQ multiplex PCR. The table has about 52,000 clones, approximately 77% seen once. Source: PBMCs, taken around atezolizumab (anti-PD-L1) treatment. These receptors all come from a man between 70 and 80 years old with urothelial cancer.

This chain uses TRBV6-1 with TRBJ1-5, with 9 bases identical to TRBD1. Germline loops: CDR1 MNHNS, CDR2 SASEGT. V lost 5 bases to trimming and J lost 6 bases; unmatched junction nucleotides: 8. This CDR3 is 15 amino acids long. The CDR3 DNA sequence: TGTGCCAGCAGTCCGGGACAGGGAATTACTCAGCCCCAGCATTTT. Translating it yields CASSPGQGITQPQHF.

The chain recombines TRBV6-1 with TRBJ1-5, with 7 bases aligning to TRBD1. The J segment lost 5 bases and the V segment lost 6 bases, leaving 7 bases of the junction unmatched. The CDR3 spans 14 residues. In germline, CDR1 is MNHNS, CDR2 SASEGT. CDR3 nucleotides: TGTGCCAGCAGAGGACAGGCCTATTATCAGCCCCAGCATTTT. Translated: CASRGQAYYQPQHF.

This chain uses TRBV28 with TRBJ2-2, with 10 positions matching TRBD1. CDR1 and CDR2 (germline): MDHEN, SYDVKM. J lost 4 bases, V lost 8 bases, and 7 bases had no gene match. The length of the CDR3 is 15 residues. The DNA for the CDR3 is TGTGCCAGCTGCAGACAGGGGGCAAGCACCGGGGAGCTGTTTTTT. It specifies CASCRQGASTGELFF.

This clone appeared a single time. This chain links TRBV5-5 with TRBJ1-2, with D unclear. The V end lost 0 bases, the J end lost 0 bases, and 9 bases lay between the germline ends. The CDR3 has 15 amino acids. CDR1 is SGHKS and CDR2 is YYEKEE in the germline V gene (reference sequence). The CDR3 region has the DNA TGTGCCAGCAGCTTGGCCCCAGGTTCTAACTATGGCTACACCTTC. Translation: CASSLAPGSNYGYTF.

V gene TRBV5-1 combines with J gene TRBJ2-6, with 9 bases identical to TRBD1. Germline V gene data show CDR1 as SGHRS and CDR2 as YFSETQ. The CDR3 spans 17 residues. V trimming: 6 bases; J trimming: 0 bases; junction bases outside the gene matches: 7. In nucleotides, the CDR3 is TGCGCCAGCAACCCCGGGACAGGGATCTCTGGGGCCAACGTCCTGACTTTC. Translation gives CASNPGTGISGANVLTF.

V and J are TRBV7-8 and TRBJ1-4; 8 nucleotides line up with TRBD1. The length of the CDR3 is 15 residues. With V trimmed by 5 bases and J by 6 bases, 8 bases remained unmatched. Germline CDR1 reads SGHVS; CDR2 reads FQNEAQ. The CDR3 DNA reads as TGTGCCAGCAGCGAGAAGGACAGGGTTTATGAAAAACTGTTTTTT. This sequence encodes CASSEKDRVYEKLFF.

The chain carries TRBV6-1 and TRBJ2-5, with 7 bases aligning to TRBD1. The J call may be in error: the DNA end matches TRBJ2-7 better. From germline, CDR1 is MNHNS and CDR2 SASEGT. The CDR3 has 15 amino acids. The CDR3, as DNA: TGTGCCAGCGTAGCAGCACAGGGGTTGCGATACGAGCAGTACTTC. It is translated as CASVAAQGLRYEQYF.

The rearrangement links TRBV5-6 to TRBJ1-6; D possibly corresponds to TRBD1 (5 bases). Per the germline V gene, CDR1 is SGHDT and CDR2 is YYEEEE. With 5 bases removed from V and 7 bases from J, the gap between germline ends came to 16 bases. The length of the CDR3 is 15 residues. This chain's CDR3 is CASSPLAQANSPLHF. The CDR3 DNA is TGTGCCAGCAGTCCCCTGGCACAGGCGAATTCACCCCTCCACTTT.